Sequencing of this T cell receptor (beta chain) was carried out in a study of shared clonotypes between healthy human individuals. This CDR3 region has 15 residues. The germline V gene has CDR1 SGHAT and CDR2 FQNNGV. V lost 8 bases to trimming and J lost 2 bases; unmatched junction nucleotides: 3. Donors comprised healthy HIV-negative adults lacking recent acute infections or vaccinations. Authors' processing steps: Junction-only sequences produced by ImmunoSEQ had no quality scores, so filtering differed. This table comes from immunoSEQ multiplex PCR, and its TCRdb copy is limited to in-frame clones, with some not included. The DNA gave D and trimming, while V, J and clone size come from that table. The sample gives approximately 1.4 million clones, around 98% of which show up once; about 0.45% is in the top ten. Whole-study results and caveats: Sampling was confined to blood; repertoires within tissues likely differ.

As concerns this clone: Antigen: not known.

The chain combines TRBV11-2 with TRBJ2-6, with 10 bases aligning to TRBD1. The clonotype comes from a man younger than 45 in good health. The sequenced sample consisted of naive CD4+ T cells sorted from blood. Subset denoted: CD45RA+ positively selected. The CDR3 DNA sequence: TGTGCCAGCGGAGGACAGGGGGCTGGGGCCAACGTCCTGACTTTC. Its protein is CASGGQGAGANVLTF.